Sequencing of this T cell receptor (beta chain) was carried out in a study of blood T cell repertoires in COVID-19. Study in general: The recovered donors of Cohort 3 showed two negative PCRs, clearance, or symptom resolution. Donors in the United States, Italy and Spain gave samples during acute or convalescent COVID-19.

Participant reports of clinical history set cohort assignment. In the source study's methods: Nucleated cell counts were estimated from reference gene primer amplification. The table came from immunoSEQ multiplex PCR; TCRdb's copy has only in-frame clones and leaves some out. V and J calls and clone size are copied from that table; D and trimming were computed from the DNA. Here the sample spans 300,000 to 450,000 clones, over 75% being singletons. Unmatched junction bases numbered 4, after V lost 6 bases and J lost 4 bases. Germline V lookup: CDR1 LGHDT, CDR2 YNNKEL (reference sequence). The CDR3 sequence is 15 residues long.

Specimen: PBMCs or T cells enriched from blood (not recorded which). This chain links TRBV3-1 (or the pseudogene TRBV3-2) with TRBJ2-2, with 11 bases aligning to TRBD1. The sequence was obtained from a middle-aged man in a cohort exposed to, infected with or recovered from COVID-19 (not recorded which). The CDR3 sequence is CASRLGQGGTGELFF. CDR3 nucleotide sequence: TGTGCCAGCAGACTGGGACAGGGGGGCACCGGGGAGCTGTTTTTT.